This TCR beta chain was identified during a study of synovial regulatory T cells in juvenile arthritis. Some clones are missing from TCRdb's copy, which holds only in-frame ones; the method was immunoSEQ multiplex PCR. Here the sample table reports 9,000 to 10,000 clones. Looked up from germline, CDR1 is ENHRY and CDR2 is SYGVKD. The CDR3 spans 14 residues. No DNA sequence is on record. What was sequenced was Treg cells from blood. Subset in this sample: remaining (HLA-DR-negative) circulating blood Treg cells. The sequence was collected from a donor aged 2-30 years with juvenile idiopathic arthritis. The chain couples TRBV10-3 to TRBJ1-2; TCRdb outputs TRBD1, but without DNA this stays unchecked. The chain's CDR3 is CASVGTGANYGYTF.